This T cell receptor (beta chain) was sequenced during a study of shared clonotypes between healthy human individuals. On this clone: The antigen is not known.

The data were produced by immunoSEQ multiplex PCR, yet TCRdb's version contains in-frame clones alone and is incomplete. Of a few hundred thousand clones in the sample, 95% to 97% are singletons; the top ten hold 0.25% to 0.35%. V was pared by 1 base and J by 4 bases, with 12 bases between. Germline CDR1 reads SGHRS; CDR2 reads YFSETQ. CDR3 length: 15 residues. Notes on the study in general: Generation probabilities were higher for clonotypes shared across all four sorted-subset donors than for unshared ones. Sampling included only blood; tissue repertoires likely differ. The naive CD4 repertoires of a few donors were compared, and about 5% of clonotypes were shared. Among the subsets, naive ones generally showed larger estimated richness than memory ones.

The source is a man in his thirties or forties in good health. Sequencing was performed on memory CD8+ T cells sorted from blood. Described subset: CD45RO+ cells pooled with CCR7-negative TemRA cells. The chain has TRBV5-1 and TRBJ1-5; the D gene is possibly TRBD1 (5 bases). The CDR3 here is CASSLLGGENQPQHF. CDR3 DNA sequence: TGCGCCAGCAGCTTGCTCGGGGGTGAAAATCAGCCCCAGCATTTT. Drawing the rest from reference TRBV5-1 and TRBJ1-5, the complete variable domain is KAGVTQTPRYLIKTRGQQVTLSCSPISGHRSVSWYQQTPGQGLQFLFEYFSETQRNKGNFPGRFSGRQFSNSRSEMNVSTLELGDSALYLCASSLLGGENQPQHFGDGTRLSIL.